Listed below are T cell receptor beta chains from one sample, sequenced in a study of blood T cell repertoires in COVID-19. The method was immunoSEQ multiplex PCR; TCRdb's version includes in-frame clones alone and lacks a portion of them. The sample shows around 300,000 clones, roughly 92% of them seen only once. Sequenced material: peripheral blood. The receptor source for this set is a woman under 40 with COVID-19, enrolled during active disease. Both conserved end residues are part of each CDR3.

j_gene,len,v_gene,CDR3aa
TRBJ2-2,12,TRBV10-3,CAIRGPTGELFF
TRBJ1-1,17,TRBV6-1,CASSVTRTGAGNTEAFF
TRBJ1-5,14,TRBV6-6,CASSYSTGGQPQHF
TRBJ2-1,17,TRBV9,CASSVVGAGVSYNEQFF
TRBJ1-1,13,TRBV11-2,CASSLRQGPEAFF
TRBJ2-5,12,TRBV12-3/TRBV12-4,CASSRTEETQYF
TRBJ2-3,15,TRBV7-2,CASSFSGSSPDTQYF
TRBJ2-5,15,TRBV28,CASTQAPRDSETQYF
TRBJ1-5,13,TRBV11-2,CASSTGGNQPQHF
TRBJ2-1,15,TRBV18,CASSPLSGRADEQFF
TRBJ2-3,13,TRBV30,CACQTRNTDTQYF
TRBJ2-1,11,TRBV10-1,CASKPPNEQFF
TRBJ2-1,15,TRBV27,CASSSRPTGGHEQFF
TRBJ2-7,15,TRBV5-6,CASSTLAGPAYEQYF
TRBJ2-3,16,TRBV30,CAWSGGLAGGTDTQYF
TRBJ2-4,15,TRBV2,CASSWDRDGWDIQYF
TRBJ2-7,14,TRBV28,CASRGTGSGYEQYF
TRBJ1-6,14,TRBV7-5,CVRRYRDRDSPLHF
TRBJ1-2,14,TRBV6-5,CASRPTGGQYGYTF
TRBJ1-1,14,TRBV9,CASSVQGAGTEAFF
TRBJ1-1,11,TRBV6-5,CASSTRGEAFF
TRBJ2-1,15,TRBV7-6,CASSLVSASYNEQFF
TRBJ1-5,14,TRBV2,CASSQTGFNQPQHF
TRBJ1-2,14,TRBV4-1,CASSQVRAGESYTF
TRBJ2-3,10,TRBV20-1,CSALSDTQYF
TRBJ2-1,16,TRBV5-8,CASSFPAGSSYNEQFF
TRBJ1-2,13,TRBV12-3/TRBV12-4,CASSFRGQDGYTF
TRBJ1-6,16,TRBV15,CATSRPIGTDNSPLHF
TRBJ2-5,14,TRBV6-2/TRBV6-3,CASSYPSRQETQYF
TRBJ2-7,17,TRBV28,CASSFPGTSGISYEQYF
TRBJ2-3,17,TRBV2,CASSVPLLAGDADTQYF
TRBJ1-5,14,TRBV30,CAWRGPGRDQPQHF
TRBJ2-7,13,TRBV27,CASSLSGGSEQYF
TRBJ2-1,17,TRBV4-1,CASSQGLLGLAGAEQFF
TRBJ2-1,14,TRBV2,CASSVAGDYNEQFF
TRBJ1-4,15,TRBV18,CASSPSGTVDEKLFF
TRBJ1-3,16,TRBV9,CASSPEPGISGNTIYF
TRBJ1-5,15,TRBV10-3,CAISELGASNQPQHF
TRBJ2-2,16,TRBV4-1,CASSQGITSTRWELFF
TRBJ2-1,14,TRBV30,CAWSAGTSVVGPFF
TRBJ1-6,14,TRBV21-1,CASSKGQSHSPLHF
TRBJ2-7,14,TRBV11-2,CASSFGRGADEQYF